A selection of T cell receptor beta chains follows, all from one sample in a study of blood T cell repertoires in COVID-19. Sequenced by immunoSEQ multiplex PCR; TCRdb stores in-frame clones only, minus some. The sample lists 90,000 to 120,000 clones; more than 80% were seen once. Sequenced sample: peripheral blood. All receptors come from a man aged 35 to 55 with active or convalescent COVID-19. The CDR3 runs from the conserved cysteine through the conserved F or W. D genes are given only for firm matches. A clone size is listed for some rows: how often the clone was seen (once, few, many), or a class if it is expanded.

V: TRBV7-2; D: -; size: -; J: TRBJ2-2; DNA: TGTGCCAGCAGCTTAGAGTTTGTACAGGCAGTAAACACCGGGGAGCTGTTTTTT; CDR3: CASSLEFVQAVNTGELFF
V: TRBV7-9; D: -; size: -; J: TRBJ2-7; DNA: TGTGCCAGCAGCTTCAGGCAAGCTTACGAGCAGTACTTC; CDR3: CASSFRQAYEQYF
V: TRBV5-1; D: -; size: -; J: TRBJ2-7; DNA: TGCGCCAGCAGCTCAGCCTCTAGTAACGAGCAGTACTTC; CDR3: CASSSASSNEQYF
V: TRBV27; D: -; size: -; J: TRBJ2-2; DNA: TGTGCCAGCAGTTTGGGCTTCACCGGGGAGCTGTTTTTT; CDR3: CASSLGFTGELFF
V: TRBV23-1; D: -; size: -; J: TRBJ1-6; DNA: TGCGCCAGCAGCCTTAAGGAGGGGAGAGATTCACCCCTCCACTTT; CDR3: CASSLKEGRDSPLHF
V: TRBV5-6; D: TRBD1; size: few; J: TRBJ1-2; DNA: TGTGCCAGCAGCACGGGGACAGGCTACTATGGCTACACCTTC; CDR3: CASSTGTGYYGYTF
V: TRBV5-6; D: TRBD1; size: -; J: TRBJ2-7; DNA: TGTGCCAGCAGCTCCGGGACAGTATACGAGAGGCAGTACTTC; CDR3: CASSSGTVYERQYF
V: TRBV3-1/TRBV3-2; D: -; size: -; J: TRBJ1-2; DNA: TGTGCCAGCAGCCCTACCGCGGACAGCTCCTATGGCTACACCTTC; CDR3: CASSPTADSSYGYTF
V: TRBV20-1; D: TRBD1; size: few; J: TRBJ2-7; DNA: TGCAGTGCTAGTGAGACAGGGAGCAACGAGCAGTACTTC; CDR3: CSASETGSNEQYF
V: TRBV7-3; D: TRBD1; size: -; J: TRBJ1-6; DNA: TGTGCCAGCAGCCCCGGGACAGAGAATTCACCCCTCCACTTT; CDR3: CASSPGTENSPLHF
V: TRBV3-1/TRBV3-2; D: TRBD2; size: once; J: TRBJ2-7; DNA: TGTGCCAGCAGCCCTACTAGCGGGAGTTACGAGCAGTACTTC; CDR3: CASSPTSGSYEQYF
V: TRBV7-9; D: TRBD2; size: -; J: TRBJ2-1; DNA: TGTGCCAGCAGCGGGGGGACTAGCCCCCCGCAGTTCTTC; CDR3: CASSGGTSPPQFF
V: TRBV19; D: TRBD1; size: -; J: TRBJ2-1; DNA: TGTGCCAGTAGTCTGCGGACAGGGGGAAATTACAATGAGCAGTTCTTC; CDR3: CASSLRTGGNYNEQFF
V: TRBV6-2/TRBV6-3; D: TRBD2; size: -; J: TRBJ2-2; DNA: TGTGCCAGCAGTTACTTAAGAGCGGGGCGGGACACCGGGGAGCTGTTTTTT; CDR3: CASSYLRAGRDTGELFF
V: TRBV7-2; D: -; size: -; J: TRBJ1-3; DNA: TGTGCCAGCAGCTTTTCGGGGGGCAGGGTTGGAAACACCATATATTTT; CDR3: CASSFSGGRVGNTIYF
V: TRBV5-4; D: TRBD1; size: -; J: TRBJ1-6; DNA: TGTGCCAGCAGCTTGGACCGGGACAGGGCATCACCCCTCCACTTT; CDR3: CASSLDRDRASPLHF
V: TRBV6-5; D: -; size: -; J: TRBJ2-2; DNA: TGTGCCAGCAGGCGAGAGCGGAACACCGGGGAGCTGTTTTTT; CDR3: CASRRERNTGELFF
V: TRBV18; D: -; size: -; J: TRBJ1-2; DNA: TGTGCCAGCTCATCAACACCTAACTATGGCTACACCTTC; CDR3: CASSSTPNYGYTF
V: TRBV11-2; D: -; size: -; J: TRBJ2-3; DNA: TGTGCCAGCAGCTTAGGTATAACTTCGCTAGGAGGGACAGATACGCAGTATTTT; CDR3: CASSLGITSLGGTDTQYF
V: TRBV2; D: TRBD1; size: -; J: TRBJ1-1; DNA: TGTGCCAGCAGTAAAGAGGGACAGACGAACACTGAAGCTTTCTTT; CDR3: CASSKEGQTNTEAFF
V: TRBV2; D: -; size: -; J: TRBJ1-1; DNA: TGTGCCAGCAGATGGACAGATTTGAACACTGAAGCTTTCTTT; CDR3: CASRWTDLNTEAFF
V: TRBV7-9; D: TRBD1; size: few; J: TRBJ1-1; DNA: TGTGCCAGCAGCCCGACTAGACAGGGGCGGACTGAAGCTTTCTTT; CDR3: CASSPTRQGRTEAFF
V: TRBV29-1; D: -; size: -; J: TRBJ1-1; DNA: TGCAGCGTTGCTCGACATGAGAACACTGAAGCTTTCTTT; CDR3: CSVARHENTEAFF
V: TRBV11-2; D: -; size: -; J: TRBJ2-7; DNA: TGTGCCAGCAGCTTGTTAGCGGCCTACGAGCAGTACTTC; CDR3: CASSLLAAYEQYF
V: TRBV19; D: TRBD1; size: -; J: TRBJ1-5; DNA: TGTGCCAGTAGGGGGGACAGGGGAAATCAGCCCCAGCATTTT; CDR3: CASRGDRGNQPQHF
V: TRBV6-2/TRBV6-3; D: -; size: -; J: TRBJ1-2; DNA: TGTGCCAGCAGTTCAGGCCCGGTATACACCTTC; CDR3: CASSSGPVYTF
V: TRBV20-1; D: TRBD1; size: -; J: TRBJ1-1; DNA: TGCAGTGCCGCCGACAGGGGGGTTTTCTTT; CDR3: CSAADRGVFF
V: TRBV27; D: -; size: -; J: TRBJ1-1; DNA: TGTGCCAGCAGTTTACTGGCTGCGGTCGAGAACACTGAAGCTTTCTTT; CDR3: CASSLLAAVENTEAFF
V: TRBV6-5; D: TRBD2; size: -; J: TRBJ2-7; DNA: TGTGCCAGCAGGGCCCTTAGCGGGAGTGTCCACGAGCAGTACTTC; CDR3: CASRALSGSVHEQYF
V: TRBV2; D: -; size: once; J: TRBJ1-5; DNA: TGTGCCAGCAGTGGTATAGGGGAACGTCAGCCCCAGCATTTT; CDR3: CASSGIGERQPQHF
V: TRBV5-1; D: TRBD2; size: -; J: TRBJ2-1; DNA: TGCGCCAGCAGCTTTTTGACGGGAGGGGGTAATGAGCAGTTCTTC; CDR3: CASSFLTGGGNEQFF
V: TRBV10-2; D: TRBD2; size: -; J: TRBJ2-7; DNA: TGCGCCAGCAGTACACTTTCTCCCGGGCTAGCGGGGATCTCCTACGAGCAGTACTTC; CDR3: CASSTLSPGLAGISYEQYF
V: TRBV11-1; D: TRBD1; size: -; J: TRBJ1-1; DNA: TGTGCCAGCAGCTTCAAGGGGGCCACTGAAGCTTTCTTT; CDR3: CASSFKGATEAFF
V: TRBV10-3; D: -; size: -; J: TRBJ2-1; DNA: TGTGCCATCAGCGCTAGCAATGAGCAGTTCTTC; CDR3: CAISASNEQFF
V: TRBV5-1; D: -; size: -; J: TRBJ1-1; DNA: TGCGCCAGCAGCTCCAACGCAGGTGCCACTGAAGCTTTCTTT; CDR3: CASSSNAGATEAFF
V: TRBV18; D: -; size: -; J: TRBJ1-2; DNA: TGTGCCAGCTCACCAAGGGACACCCATAACTATGGCTACACCTTC; CDR3: CASSPRDTHNYGYTF
V: TRBV18; D: TRBD1; size: once; J: TRBJ2-7; DNA: TGTGCCAGCTCACCACCGGGACAGGGTTCCTACGAGCAGTACTTC; CDR3: CASSPPGQGSYEQYF
V: TRBV5-1; D: TRBD1; size: -; J: TRBJ1-2; DNA: TGCGCCAGCAGCTTACCCGGGACAGGGGTTGGCTACACCTTC; CDR3: CASSLPGTGVGYTF
V: TRBV28; D: TRBD1; size: once; J: TRBJ1-2; DNA: TGTGCCAGCAGTTCGACCACAGGGGTTTACGGCTACACCTTC; CDR3: CASSSTTGVYGYTF
V: TRBV5-8; D: -; size: -; J: TRBJ1-2; DNA: TGTGCCAGCAGCTTTCGGCTGGGGGGTCGGGATGGCTACACCTTC; CDR3: CASSFRLGGRDGYTF